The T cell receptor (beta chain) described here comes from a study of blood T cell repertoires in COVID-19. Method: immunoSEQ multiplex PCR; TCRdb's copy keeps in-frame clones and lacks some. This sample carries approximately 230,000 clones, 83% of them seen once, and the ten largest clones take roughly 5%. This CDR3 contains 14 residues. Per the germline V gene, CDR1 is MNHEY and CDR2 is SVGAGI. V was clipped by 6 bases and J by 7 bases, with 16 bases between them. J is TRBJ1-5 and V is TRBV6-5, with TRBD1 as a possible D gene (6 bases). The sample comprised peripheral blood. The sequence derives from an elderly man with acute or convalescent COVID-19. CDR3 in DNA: TGTGCCAGCAGCTTAGGGGGGGACGGACAGCCCCAGCATTTT. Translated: CASSLGGDGQPQHF.